Listed here are 17 T cell receptor beta chains from one sample, sequenced in a study of T cell responses to AZD1222 COVID-19 vaccine. The data were produced by immunoSEQ multiplex PCR, yet TCRdb's version contains in-frame clones alone and is incomplete. The sample consists of 85,000 to 90,000 clones, 70% to 90% of them appearing once. Sequencing used peripheral blood, obtained on day 0 of AZD1222 vaccination. These receptor sequences come from an adult in good health.

The chain has TRBV2 and TRBJ1-2; D uncertain. The germline gives CDR1 SNHLY, CDR2 FYNNEI. V lost 1 base and J lost 5, with 8 bases in between. The CDR3 is 13 residues long. The CDR3 loop is CASSEDPGYGYTF. The DNA of the CDR3 is TGTGCCAGCAGTGAAGATCCGGGGTATGGCTACACCTTC.

The chain is built from TRBV27 and TRBJ2-1; TRBD1 aligns across 9 bases. The trim removed 3 bases at V and 3 bases at J, leaving 0 bases unmatched. This CDR3 spans 14 amino acids. Germline V gene lookup returns CDR1 MNHEY and CDR2 SMNVEV (reference sequence). The CDR3 DNA follows: TGTGCCAGCAGTTTGACAGGGGGCTACAATGAGCAGTTCTTC. Protein: CASSLTGGYNEQFF.

The chain combines TRBV19 with TRBJ1-2; D might be TRBD1 (5 bases). The CDR3 length is 18 residues. The V end lost 5 bases, the J end lost 3 bases, and 25 bases lay between the germline ends. Germline V lookup: CDR1 LNHDA, CDR2 SQIVND (reference sequence). DNA for the CDR3: TGTGCCAGTAGTTCGATATTCGACAGCCCGGACGGCGACTATGGCTACACCTTC. Translation: CASSSIFDSPDGDYGYTF.

This chain links TRBV5-1 with TRBJ2-3; TRBD2 aligns across 10 bases. V dropped 2 bases and J dropped 3; count of bases not matched to a gene: 3. Germline V gene data show CDR1 as SGHRS and CDR2 as YFSETQ. This CDR3 region has 15 residues. The CDR3 DNA follows: TGCGCCAGCAGCTTCCTAGCGGGAGTGACAGATACGCAGTATTTT. Encoded protein: CASSFLAGVTDTQYF.

The CDR3 here is CASRAFGQYNEQFF. Written as DNA, the CDR3 is TGTGCCAGCAGAGCCTTCGGACAGTACAATGAGCAGTTCTTC. The chain recombines TRBV13 with TRBJ2-1, with D maybe TRBD1 (6 bases). The CDR3 runs to 14 residues. Germline assignment: CDR1 PRHDT and CDR2 FYEKMQ (reference sequence). The V end was cut by 6 bases, the J end by 4 bases, with 13 bases between.

The J gene is TRBJ2-2, the V gene TRBV7-9; 11 bases align to TRBD2. With V trimmed by 5 bases and J by 4 bases, 3 bases remained unmatched. This CDR3 contains 15 residues. Germline values: CDR1 SEHNR, CDR2 FQNEAQ (reference sequence). The CDR3 coding sequence is TGTGCCAGCAGCCTACTAGCGGGAGCCACCGGGGAGCTGTTTTTT. Protein: CASSLLAGATGELFF.

The CDR3 loop reads CATVGVGAPMGYTF. In nucleotides, the CDR3 is TGTGCCACCGTCGGGGTAGGGGCTCCGATGGGCTACACCTTC. The rearrangement links TRBV7-9 to TRBJ1-2, with a possible D match to TRBD1 (5 bases). The CDR3 totals 14 residues. Germline V gene sequence: CDR1 SEHNR, CDR2 FQNEAQ (reference sequence). The V end was cut by 10 bases, the J end by 8 bases, with 23 bases between.

This sequence joins TRBV5-1 and TRBJ2-3; 11 nucleotides line up with TRBD2. Losses at the gene ends were 3 bases for V and 2 bases for J; bases not matched to a gene: 8. The CDR3 consists of 17 residues. CDR1 is SGHRS and CDR2 is YFSETQ in the germline V gene. Written as DNA, the CDR3 is TGCGCCAGCAGCTCCGGGGTAGCGGGAGGGCCCACAGATACGCAGTATTTT. Protein sequence: CASSSGVAGGPTDTQYF. Full variable domain (rest looked up from reference TRBV5-1 and TRBJ2-3): KAGVTQTPRYLIKTRGQQVTLSCSPISGHRSVSWYQQTPGQGLQFLFEYFSETQRNKGNFPGRFSGRQFSNSRSEMNVSTLELGDSALYLCASSSGVAGGPTDTQYFGPGTRLTVL.

This clone showed up many times. This chain uses TRBV5-1 with TRBJ2-3; 7 nucleotides line up with TRBD2. With V trimmed by 4 bases and J by 5 bases, 7 bases remained unmatched. Germline V gives CDR1 SGHRS, CDR2 YFSETQ. The length of the CDR3 is 14 residues. CDR3 loop: CASSLGGPEDTQYF. The DNA of the CDR3 is TGCGCCAGCAGCCTGGGAGGGCCTGAAGATACGCAGTATTTT.

In its sample, this clone was seen a few times. The chain recombines TRBV5-6 with TRBJ1-2; D is ambiguous. Trimming shortened V by 0 bases and J by 7 bases, and 7 bases separated the two germline ends. Germline-derived CDR1 and CDR2 are SGHDT and YYEEEE. There are 12 residues in the CDR3. The CDR3 is CASSLVGSGYTF. As DNA, the CDR3 is TGTGCCAGCAGCTTGGTGGGGTCTGGCTACACCTTC.

This chain links TRBV7-9 with TRBJ2-2; no reliable D call. The V gene lost 2 bases and the J gene lost 4 bases, with 5 bases spanning the gap. This CDR3 comprises 13 residues. Germline CDR1 is SEHNR and CDR2 is FQNEAQ (reference sequence). The CDR3 DNA reads TGTGCCAGCAGCTTAAAGGTCACCGGGGAGCTGTTTTTT. Amino acid sequence: CASSLKVTGELFF. Supplemented by reference TRBV7-9 and TRBJ2-2, the full variable domain reads DTGVSQNPRHKITKRGQNVTFRCDPISEHNRLYWYRQTLGQGPEFLTYFQNEAQLEKSRLLSDRFSAERPKGSFSTLEIQRTEQGDSAMYLCASSLKVTGELFFGEGSRLTVL.

The genes are TRBV6-5 and TRBJ2-4; D possibly corresponds to TRBD2 (6 bases). The CDR3 sequence is 15 residues long. Trimming cost V 7 bases and J 0 bases, with 13 bases left between them. Germline loops: CDR1 MNHEY, CDR2 SVGAGI. CDR3 sequence: CASKWGSGAKNIQYF. CDR3 nucleotides: TGTGCCAGCAAGTGGGGTAGCGGAGCCAAAAACATTCAGTACTTC.

The rearrangement links TRBV4-1 to TRBJ1-5; possibly TRBD1 for D (5 bases). Trimming pared 3 bases from V and 7 bases from J, leaving 16 bases between. This CDR3 is built from 15 residues. Germline V CDR1 and CDR2: MGHRA, YSYEKL. CDR3 sequence reads: CASSQMWGDGQPQHF. DNA for the CDR3: TGCGCCAGCAGCCAGATGTGGGGGGATGGCCAGCCCCAGCATTTT.

DNA of the CDR3: TGCAGCGTTGAAGGGACAGGGGACCCCACAGATACGCAGTATTTT. Its translation: CSVEGTGDPTDTQYF. The chain employs TRBV29-1 and TRBJ2-3; 9 bases agree with TRBD1. Trimming took 1 base from V and 2 from J; bases not matched to a gene: 4. Germline V lookup: CDR1 SQVTM, CDR2 ANQGSEA. CDR3 length equals 15 residues.

The V call is TRBV30, the J call TRBJ1-5, with D unclear. Germline V gives CDR1 GTSNPN, CDR2 SVGIG (reference sequence). CDR3 length: 13 amino acids. V lost 2 bases, J lost 0 bases, and 5 bases lay in between. The CDR3 here is CAWSPYSNQPQHF. The CDR3 DNA is TGTGCCTGGAGTCCTTATAGCAATCAGCCCCAGCATTTT.

This chain uses TRBV19 with TRBJ1-1; D is undetermined. V was shortened by 5 bases and J by 5 bases, with 12 bases between the two germline ends. From germline, CDR1 is LNHDA and CDR2 SQIVND (reference sequence). CDR3 length equals 13 residues. The CDR3 loop is CASSLPQRTEAFF. The CDR3 DNA sequence: TGTGCCAGTAGTCTACCCCAAAGGACTGAAGCTTTCTTT. The full variable domain, in which reference TRBV19 and TRBJ1-1 provide the parts outside the CDR3, is DGGITQSPKYLFRKEGQNVTLSCEQNLNHDAMYWYRQDPGQGLRLIYYSQIVNDFQKGDIAEGYSVSREKKESFPLTVTSAQKNPTAFYLCASSLPQRTEAFFGQGTRLTVV.

This rearrangement joins TRBV19 to TRBJ2-1; TRBD2 might be the D (6 bases). CDR3 length: 15 amino acids. V was shortened by 4 bases and J by 3 bases, with 13 bases between the two germline ends. CDR1 is LNHDA, CDR2 SQIVND, per germline (reference sequence). As DNA, the CDR3 is TGTGCCAGTAGTAGAGCATGGCGGGGCTACAATGAGCAGTTCTTC. It translates to CASSRAWRGYNEQFF.